This TCR beta chain was captured by sequencing in a study of long-term antiretroviral therapy in people with HIV. This CDR3 is built from 15 residues. V lost 5 bases and J lost 0, with 13 bases in between. Germline assignment: CDR1 KGHSH and CDR2 LQKENI. Researchers ran immunoSEQ v3.0 at survey level. Per-sample targets for sequencing were roughly 35,000-55,000 T-cell genomes. The protocol was immunoSEQ multiplex PCR, while the TCRdb copy is restricted to in-frame clones and leaves out a portion. This table holds about 20,000 clones, approximately 88% found once. The TCR was taken from a woman aged 40 to 55 with HIV. Sequenced material: unsorted PBMCs, taken 1.2 years after starting antiretroviral therapy. The chain couples TRBV18 to TRBJ1-1, with a tentative D call TRBD1 (6 bases). CDR3 loop: CASSAGDTMNTEAFF. In nucleotides, the CDR3 is TGTGCCAGCTCAGCCGGGGACACGATGAACACTGAAGCTTTCTTT. Complete variable domain (other parts from reference TRBV18 and TRBJ1-1): NAGVMQNPRHLVRRRGQEARLRCSPMKGHSHVYWYRQLPEEGLKFMVYLQKENIIDESGMPKERFSAEFPKEGPSILRIQQVVRGDSAAYFCASSAGDTMNTEAFFGQGTRLTVV.